The 7 T cell receptor beta chains below were found in one sample sequenced in a study of immune evolution from preneoplasia to lung adenocarcinoma. Measured with immunoSEQ multiplex PCR; TCRdb has only the in-frame clones, and not every one. The sample lists approximately 4,700 clones; around 74% were seen once. The sequenced sample consisted of FFPE lung adenocarcinoma in situ tissue. The receptors stem from a person in their sixties or seventies with lung adenocarcinoma.

The V and J genes are TRBV20-1 and TRBJ1-2; no reliable D call. The CDR3 totals 11 residues. Germline V lookup: CDR1 DFQATT, CDR2 SNEGSKA (reference sequence). The V gene lost 6 bases and the J gene lost 1 base, with 6 bases spanning the gap. The CDR3 spells CSAIINYGYTF. CDR3 nucleotides: TGCAGTGCCATAATTAACTATGGCTACACCTTC.

The rearrangement joins TRBV18 to TRBJ1-1; tentative D call: TRBD1 (5 bases). Trimming left V 0 bases short and J 2 bases short, with 13 bases between. The CDR3 is 16 residues long. CDR1 is KGHSH and CDR2 is LQKENI in the germline V gene. CDR3 sequence: CASSPPRDSLNTEAFF. The DNA of the CDR3 is TGTGCCAGCTCACCACCCAGGGACTCCCTTAACACTGAAGCTTTCTTT.

The rearrangement joins TRBV9 to TRBJ1-6; 9 bases are a match to TRBD1. CDR3 length: 14 residues. The V segment lost 5 bases and the J segment 10 bases; nucleotides outside the gene matches: 7. From germline, CDR1 is SGDLS and CDR2 YYNGEE. The CDR3 loop is CASREGQGGSPLHF. CDR3 bases: TGTGCCAGCAGAGAGGGACAGGGAGGATCACCCCTCCACTTT.

The CDR3 DNA is TGCAGCGTTGTGCTCGCGGGGTTATCTGGCTTTGAGCAGTTCTTC. Translated, it gives CSVVLAGLSGFEQFF. The chain is built from TRBV29-1 and TRBJ2-1; perhaps TRBD2 as D (6 bases). V lost 4 bases to trimming and J lost 9 bases, with 22 bases between them. CDR1 is SQVTM and CDR2 is ANQGSEA in the germline V gene. CDR3 length: 15 residues.

CDR3 loop: CASSLYSNQPQHF. The CDR3, as DNA: TGTGCCAGCAGTTTATATAGCAATCAGCCCCAGCATTTT. The chain couples TRBV28 to TRBJ1-5; D ambiguous. V was clipped by 1 base and J by 0 bases, with 1 base between them. This CDR3 spans 13 amino acids. CDR1 is MDHEN and CDR2 is SYDVKM in the germline V gene.

V and J are TRBV4-1 and TRBJ2-7; D is ambiguous. CDR3 length: 13 amino acids. The V end was cut by 4 bases, the J end by 2 bases, with 9 bases between. Germline lookup yields CDR1 MGHRA and CDR2 YSYEKL. CDR3 amino acids: CASSPGSTYEQYF. As DNA, the CDR3 is TGCGCCAGCAGCCCCGGGTCGACCTACGAGCAGTACTTC.

The chain employs TRBV7-2 and TRBJ2-2; D gene ambiguous. The germline V gene encodes CDR1 SGHTA and CDR2 FQGNSA. V was trimmed by 5 bases and J by 0 bases, leaving 13 bases between them. The CDR3 length is 16 residues. As DNA, the CDR3 is TGTGCCAGCAGCGCCAGACCCACTCCGAACACCGGGGAGCTGTTTTTT. Protein sequence: CASSARPTPNTGELFF.